The rows below give T cell receptor beta chains drawn from one sample of a study of T cell responses to AZD1222 COVID-19 vaccine. TCRdb's table, derived via immunoSEQ multiplex PCR, lists solely in-frame clones and lacks some. Here the sample spans 150,000 to 200,000 clones, roughly 88% being singletons. Sample: peripheral blood, taken on day 0 of AZD1222 vaccination. The receptors derive from an adult in good health. The CDR3 runs from the conserved cysteine through the conserved F or W. A D gene is named only where the DNA matches it firmly. Part of the rows lack a size; the others show once, few, many or a class for expanded clones.

abundance | j_gene | d_gene | v_gene | CDR3nt | CDR3aa
. | TRBJ2-7 | TRBD1 | TRBV18 | TGTGCCAGCTCACCTGGGACAGCGCCTCACTACGAGCAGTACTTC | CASSPGTAPHYEQYF
. | TRBJ1-5 | . | TRBV5-1 | TGCGCCAGCAGCCCAGGTGCTGCAAACCAGCCCCAGCATTTT | CASSPGAANQPQHF
. | TRBJ1-4 | . | TRBV14 | TGTGCCAGCAGCCAAGAGTCTTTTGGGCAGGGCAATGAAAAACTGTTTTTT | CASSQESFGQGNEKLFF
once | TRBJ2-4 | . | TRBV12-3/TRBV12-4 | TGTGCCAGCGGCCTGTCAGGGCCAACTAGTCAGTACTTC | CASGLSGPTSQYF
. | TRBJ2-1 | . | TRBV29-1 | TGCAGCGTTGATGTTCCCGGCACGAGGCGACCCAACAATGAGCAGTTCTTC | CSVDVPGTRRPNNEQFF
. | TRBJ2-5 | . | TRBV7-7 | TGTGCCAGCAGCCCCACGGGAACGCAAGAGACCCAGTACTTC | CASSPTGTQETQYF
. | TRBJ1-3 | . | TRBV19 | TGTGCCAGTAGTATCTTCAAGGGGACCTCTGGAAACACCATATATTTT | CASSIFKGTSGNTIYF
. | TRBJ1-3 | TRBD1 | TRBV7-6 | TGTGCCAGCAGCGCCCGGACAGGGGACTCTGGAAACACCATATATTTT | CASSARTGDSGNTIYF
few | TRBJ2-3 | TRBD2 | TRBV5-1 | TGCGCCAGCAGCTTGGGGACTAGCGTGACCACAGATACGCAGTATTTT | CASSLGTSVTTDTQYF
. | TRBJ1-2 | . | TRBV16 | TGTGCCAGCAGCCAACTAATGATCAGGGGCGGTCTTGACTATGGCTACACCTTC | CASSQLMIRGGLDYGYTF
. | TRBJ2-7 | . | TRBV2 | TGTGCCAGCAGTGAGTCCTGGCGCTACGAGCAGTACTTC | CASSESWRYEQYF
. | TRBJ2-7 | . | TRBV7-8 | TGTGCCAGCAGCTTAGGGGACTCAGCCTACGAGCAGTACTTC | CASSLGDSAYEQYF
few | TRBJ2-3 | . | TRBV12-3/TRBV12-4 | TGTGCCAGCAGTTTAGCGCGCACAGATACGCAGTATTTT | CASSLARTDTQYF
. | TRBJ2-1 | . | TRBV11-3 | TGTGCCAGCAGCTTAAGCGCTGGACAAAGCAATGAGCAGTTCTTC | CASSLSAGQSNEQFF
. | TRBJ1-2 | . | TRBV29-1 | TGCAGCGTTGGTTTCAGCGAACACTATGGCTACACCTTC | CSVGFSEHYGYTF
once | TRBJ2-5 | TRBD2 | TRBV7-2 | TGTGCCAGTAGCAACCGGGGGGTATTAGAGGAGACCCAGTACTTC | CASSNRGVLEETQYF
. | TRBJ1-2 | TRBD1 | TRBV4-2 | TGTGCCAGCAGCCAAGATAGGGACAGCAGCTATGGCTACACCTTC | CASSQDRDSSYGYTF
. | TRBJ1-3 | TRBD1 | TRBV28 | TGTGCCAGCAGTTTATGGACAGGGGGCTCTGGAAACACCATATATTTT | CASSLWTGGSGNTIYF
. | TRBJ1-1 | TRBD1 | TRBV7-9 | TGTGCCAGCAGGGGACAGGGGAGCACTGAAGCTTCCTTT | CASRGQGSTEASF
. | TRBJ1-1 | . | TRBV11-3 | TGTGCCAGCAGCTTAGGTGGGGAGGGCACTGAAGCTTTCTTT | CASSLGGEGTEAFF
. | TRBJ2-5 | TRBD2 | TRBV11-2 | TGTGCCAGCAGCAAGATTGTTGGCGGGAGCTCGGTGGAGACCCAGTACTTC | CASSKIVGGSSVETQYF
few | TRBJ2-5 | . | TRBV5-1 | TGCGCCAGCATGAACACCGGGACGGCCCAAGAGACCCAGTACTTC | CASMNTGTAQETQYF
. | TRBJ2-1 | . | TRBV24-1 | TGTGCCACCAGTGACAGGGTTCGGCAGTTCTTC | CATSDRVRQFF
. | TRBJ2-7 | . | TRBV5-4 | TGTGCCAGCAGCTTTTGGGGGGGCGCGTACGAGCAGTACTTC | CASSFWGGAYEQYF
. | TRBJ2-5 | . | TRBV5-1 | TGCGCCAGCAGCTTGGAAGGGTCGGGCGCCGAGACCCAGTACTTC | CASSLEGSGAETQYF
. | TRBJ1-5 | . | TRBV27 | TGTGCCAGCAGTTTAAGTCCCGACAATCAGCCCCAGCATTTT | CASSLSPDNQPQHF
once | TRBJ2-1 | TRBD2 | TRBV27 | TGTGCCAGCAGTTTATCGCTAGCGGGGGCTTACAATGAGCAGTTCTTC | CASSLSLAGAYNEQFF
. | TRBJ2-7 | . | TRBV7-8 | TGTGCCAGCAGCCGAGGGACGTACTCCTACGAGCAGTACTTC | CASSRGTYSYEQYF
. | TRBJ2-3 | TRBD2 | TRBV13 | TGTGCCAGCAGCTTCATAGGGAAAGCGGGGGGGCCTGTTGCAGATACGCAGTATTTT | CASSFIGKAGGPVADTQYF
. | TRBJ2-6 | . | TRBV5-1 | TGCGCCAGCAGCTTGGACACATTGGGTGGGGCCAACGTCCTGACTTTC | CASSLDTLGGANVLTF
. | TRBJ2-5 | . | TRBV21-1 | TGTGCCAGCAGCAAAGAGACAGAGATCCAAGAGACCCAGTACTTC | CASSKETEIQETQYF
. | TRBJ2-7 | . | TRBV7-2 | TGTGCCAGCAGCTTCCCCCACTTCAGGGTACGAAGCTCCTACGAGCAGTACTTC | CASSFPHFRVRSSYEQYF
. | TRBJ2-7 | . | TRBV9 | TGTGCCAGCAGCTCAGGGTTCTACGAGCAGTACTTC | CASSSGFYEQYF
. | TRBJ2-7 | TRBD2 | TRBV27 | TGTGCCAGCAGTTTATCAGCGGGAGCTTACGAGCAGTACTTC | CASSLSAGAYEQYF
. | TRBJ2-3 | . | TRBV4-2 | TGTGCCAGCAGCCGTCTAGCCGCAGATACGCAGTATTTT | CASSRLAADTQYF
. | TRBJ1-4 | . | TRBV28 | TGTGCCAGCAGTTTCCTTGGGGCTTTGGGAAAACTGTTTTTT | CASSFLGALGKLFF
. | TRBJ2-1 | TRBD2 | TRBV9 | TGTGCCAGCACCGTGGGACTAGCGGGGGAATACAATGAGCAGTTCTTC | CASTVGLAGEYNEQFF
. | TRBJ2-1 | . | TRBV11-1 | TGTGCCAGCAGCCAACTTAGGGGCTCCTACAATGAGCAGTTCTTC | CASSQLRGSYNEQFF
once | TRBJ1-3 | . | TRBV18 | TGTGCCAGCTCACCACCGACTTTAGGGTCGGGAAACACCATATATTTT | CASSPPTLGSGNTIYF
. | TRBJ2-7 | . | TRBV27 | TGTGCCAGCAGTTTATCTCCGGGGGAGAACTACGAGCAGTACTTC | CASSLSPGENYEQYF
. | TRBJ1-1 | . | TRBV19 | TGTGCCAGTAGTATACAGGTCTGGGCTTTCTTT | CASSIQVWAFF
. | TRBJ1-6 | TRBD1 | TRBV3-1/TRBV3-2 | TGTGCCAGCAGCCGTAGGACAGGGAATTCACCCCTCCACTTT | CASSRRTGNSPLHF
. | TRBJ1-1 | . | TRBV2 | TGTGCCAGCAGTGGAGGGGCGACAATTATGAACACTGAAGCTTTCTTT | CASSGGATIMNTEAFF
. | TRBJ1-5 | . | TRBV4-2 | TGTGCCAGCAGCCAGCAGGGAAATCAGCCCCAGCATTTT | CASSQQGNQPQHF
. | TRBJ2-7 | TRBD2 | TRBV19 | TGTGCCAGTAGTATTGACGGGACTAGATACTACGAGCAGTACTTC | CASSIDGTRYYEQYF
. | TRBJ1-6 | TRBD1 | TRBV3-1/TRBV3-2 | TGTGCCAGCAGCCAAGGGGGACAGAATTCACCCCTCCACTTT | CASSQGGQNSPLHF
. | TRBJ2-5 | TRBD1 | TRBV4-1 | TGCGCCAGCAGCCAAGATAGGGGGCAGGAAGAGACCCAGTACTTC | CASSQDRGQEETQYF
once | TRBJ1-2 | . | TRBV2 | TGTGCCAGCAGTGAGGGGGACTATGGCTACACCTTC | CASSEGDYGYTF
. | TRBJ1-6 | TRBD1 | TRBV2 | TGTGCCAGCACTGCTCCCGGGACAGGGGCTGAGAATTCACCCCTCCACTTT | CASTAPGTGAENSPLHF
. | TRBJ2-6 | TRBD2 | TRBV19 | TGTGCCAGTAGTGTATCTAGCGGTCCTGGCGTCCTGACTTTC | CASSVSSGPGVLTF
. | TRBJ2-7 | . | TRBV2 | TGTGCCAGCTCTCAGAACTACGAGCAGTACTTC | CASSQNYEQYF
. | TRBJ1-2 | . | TRBV29-1 | TGCAGCGTTGATATTCACACCTTC | CSVDIHTF
. | TRBJ1-2 | TRBD1 | TRBV6-9 | TGTGCCAGCAGTTATTCTCGACGACAGGGGAACTATGGCTACACCTTC | CASSYSRRQGNYGYTF
. | TRBJ2-1 | . | TRBV5-1 | TGCGCCAGCAGCATAAGACTAAGTTTTAGCTCCTACAATGAGCAGTTCTTC | CASSIRLSFSSYNEQFF
. | TRBJ2-7 | . | TRBV7-8 | TGTGCCAGCAGCTTAGGCCGGGCCTACGAGCAGTACTTC | CASSLGRAYEQYF
. | TRBJ2-5 | . | TRBV28 | TGTGCCAGCAGTCGAGGTTCCGGCCAAGAGACCCAGTACTTC | CASSRGSGQETQYF
. | TRBJ2-5 | TRBD2 | TRBV9 | TGTGCCAGCAGCGTAGAAGGCCCGGGGGGGCTCGGGACCCAGTACTTC | CASSVEGPGGLGTQYF
. | TRBJ2-7 | . | TRBV28 | TGTGCCAGCAGGGGGCGGGACAGAGGCTACGAGCAGTACTTC | CASRGRDRGYEQYF
once | TRBJ2-2 | . | TRBV27 | TGTGCCAGCAGTTTACATATGTACACCGGGGAGCTGTTTTTT | CASSLHMYTGELFF